Each of the 31 T cell receptor beta chains below was sequenced from the same sample in a study of molecular identifiers for immune sequencing clone quantification. MiXCR, applied by TCRdb to the PCR reads, yields one record per CDR3 protein. The table lists 400,000 to 600,000 distinct CDR3 sequences, about 25% of them singletons. Sequenced material: naive CD8+ T cells from blood, with Jurkat cell RNA spiked in. The subset here: FACS-sorted CD8+CD4-CCR7+CD45RA+ naive T cells. All receptors come from a human donor in good health. Some libraries in this study had Jurkat cell RNA spiked in.

The V and J genes are TRBV4-3 and TRBJ2-2; D ambiguous. Germline V gene lookup returns CDR1 LGHNA and CDR2 YSLEER. V was pared by 0 bases and J by 1 base, with 9 bases between. This CDR3 spans 16 amino acids. CDR3 nucleotide sequence: TGCGCCAGCAGCCAAGATGTTCGAGAGAACACCGGGGAGCTGTTTTTT. As protein: CASSQDVRENTGELFF.

Notes on this clonotype: One base away lies a much larger clone, so this may be a sequencing read error. The chain is built from TRBV28 and TRBJ1-1; tentatively, D is TRBD1 (6 bases). The germline CDR1 and CDR2 sequences are MDHEN and SYDVKM. The V gene lost 5 bases and the J gene lost 4 bases, with 14 bases spanning the gap. This CDR3 is built from 14 residues. The CDR3 DNA is TGTGCCAGCAGTGAGGCAGGGGAGGGCACTGAAGCTTTCTTT. It is translated as CASSEAGEGTEAFF.

This clonotype turned up a few times. This chain links TRBV25-1 with TRBJ1-4; the D is unclear. The CDR3 spans 12 residues. Germline V lookup: CDR1 MGHDK, CDR2 SYGVNS. V lost 3 bases and J 10 bases, leaving 9 bases between the germline ends. The CDR3 here is CASSDSSGKLFF. Here the CDR3 DNA reads TGTGCCAGCAGTGATTCTTCTGGAAAACTGTTTTTT. The full variable domain, completed using reference TRBV25-1 and TRBJ1-4, is EADIYQTPRYLVIGTGKKITLECSQTMGHDKMYWYQQDPGMELHLIHYSYGVNSTEKGDLSSESTVSRIRTEHFPLTLESARPSHTSQYLCASSDSSGKLFFGSGTQLSVL.

As concerns this clonotype: Possible read error: a much larger clone is one base away. The chain couples TRBV7-9 to TRBJ1-1; tentatively, D is TRBD1 (5 bases). CDR1 is SEHNR and CDR2 is FQNEAQ in the germline V gene (reference sequence). The CDR3 consists of 13 residues. The CDR3 loop reads CASGPRVNAEAFF. In nucleotides, the CDR3 is TGTGCCAGCGGCCCCAGGGTGAACGCTGAAGCTTTCTTT.

This clonotype was seen many times. The chain couples TRBV10-3 to TRBJ2-3, with D possibly matching TRBD2 (6 bases). Germline CDR1 is ENHRY and CDR2 is SYGVKD. V lost 2 bases and J 2 bases, leaving 8 bases between the germline ends. This CDR3 has 14 residues. CDR3 in amino acids: CAISEGGPTDTQYF. The CDR3 DNA is TGTGCCATCAGTGAGGGAGGGCCCACAGATACGCAGTATTTT.

At least ten counts were recorded for this clonotype. The chain combines TRBV12-5 with TRBJ1-1, with D perhaps TRBD1 (5 bases). Per germline, CDR1 LGHNT and CDR2 FRNRAP. V gave up 6 bases and J gave up 4 bases, with 12 bases separating them. This CDR3 is built from 13 residues. CDR3 DNA sequence: TGTGCTAGTGGCTGGGCCGGGACCACTGAAGCTTTCTTT. The encoded protein is CASGWAGTTEAFF.

The rearrangement joins TRBV20-1 to TRBJ2-7; 9 bases agree with TRBD1. The length of the CDR3 is 13 residues. Per germline, CDR1 DFQATT and CDR2 SNEGSKA (reference sequence). Trimming at V came to 6 bases and at J to 5 bases, leaving 8 bases not matched to a gene. CDR3 sequence reads: CSAAGTGPHEQYF. The CDR3 DNA reads TGCAGTGCCGCCGGGACAGGGCCGCACGAGCAGTACTTC.

In regard to this clonotype: The CDR3 does not end in the conserved phenylalanine or tryptophan, so this is likely a read error. CDR3 residues: CASSFWLAGRQRADTQYL. The DNA for the CDR3 is TGTGCCAGCAGTTTCTGGCTAGCGGGGCGTCAAAGGGCAGATACGCAGTATCTT. V gene TRBV12-3 or TRBV12-4 combines with J gene TRBJ2-3, with 9 bases identical to TRBD2. CDR3 length: 18 amino acids. The junction had 14 bases not matched to a gene; V was cut back by 3 bases and J by 4 bases.

This clonotype was seen at least ten times. The rearrangement links TRBV27 to TRBJ1-5, with D hard to call. The V end lost 3 bases, the J end lost 4 bases, and 7 bases lay between the germline ends. This CDR3 comprises 13 residues. Germline V gives CDR1 MNHEY, CDR2 SMNVEV (reference sequence). The CDR3 loop is CASSFSLNQPQHF. As DNA, the CDR3 is TGTGCCAGCAGTTTTAGTTTGAATCAGCCCCAGCATTTT.

The chain has TRBV30 and TRBJ2-1, with 9 bases lining up with TRBD2. The CDR3 consists of 14 residues. CDR1 GTSNPN and CDR2 SVGIG come from the germline V gene (reference sequence). V lost 5 bases and J lost 6; bases outside the gene matches: 8. The DNA of the CDR3 is TGTGCCTGGGACGGGGAGCGGGAGGTCAATGAGCAGTTCTTC. Encoded protein: CAWDGEREVNEQFF. Together with reference TRBV30 and TRBJ2-1, the CDR3 gives the full variable domain: SQTIHQWPATLVQPVGSPLSLECTVEGTSNPNLYWYRQAAGRGLQLLFYSVGIGQISSEVPQNLSASRPQDRQFILSSKKLLLSDSGFYLCAWDGEREVNEQFFGPGTRLTVL.

As for this clonotype: Its ends do not fully match the called genes, so a read error is possible. The chain couples TRBV6-2 or TRBV6-3 to TRBJ1-5; D is unresolved. Germline V gives CDR1 MNHEY, CDR2 SVGEGT. The CDR3 contains 14 residues. CDR3 coding DNA: TGTGCCAGCTGCTTCGGGGATAGCAAACAGCCCCAGCATTTT. This codes for CASCFGDSKQPQHF.

The chain joins TRBV4-3 to TRBJ2-2, with 9 bases aligning to TRBD1. CDR1 is LGHNA and CDR2 is YSLEER in the germline V gene. This CDR3 region has 17 residues. The V gene end was trimmed by 0 bases and the J gene end by 6 bases; junction bases not matched to a gene: 8. CDR3 residues: CASSQDTGGVQAGELFF. The CDR3 DNA reads TGCGCCAGCAGCCAAGACACAGGGGGCGTTCAAGCCGGGGAGCTGTTTTTT.

A note on this clonotype: A much larger clonotype is one base distant, so this may be a read error. V usage is TRBV20-1 and J usage is TRBJ2-7; D might be TRBD2 (5 bases). CDR3 length: 13 amino acids. CDR1 DFQATT and CDR2 SNEGSKA come from the germline V gene (reference sequence). V lost 5 bases and J lost 1, with 12 bases in between. The CDR3 bases are TGCAGTGCTCACCGGGAAAATTCCTACGAGCAGTACTTC. Protein product: CSAHRENSYEQYF.

As regards this clonotype: A much larger clone differs by one base, so this may be a read error. The gene calls are TRBV7-9 and TRBJ1-2, with D possibly matching TRBD1 (5 bases). Germline CDR1 is SEHNR and CDR2 is FQNEAQ (reference sequence). The CDR3 has 14 residues. Trimming removed 1 base at V and 4 bases at J, with 10 bases between. The chain's CDR3 is CASSLVVTAYGYTF. The DNA of the CDR3 is TGTGCCAGCAGCTTAGTTGTGACAGCCTATGGCTACACCTTC.

The CDR3 loop is CASSFGLAGGPGNEQFF. DNA for the CDR3: TGTGCCAGCAGCTTTGGTTTAGCGGGGGGGCCGGGGAATGAGCAGTTCTTC. The chain recombines TRBV7-9 with TRBJ2-1; 11 bases fit TRBD2. Germline lookup yields CDR1 SEHNR and CDR2 FQNEAQ (reference sequence). V lost 3 bases and J lost 7; bases outside the gene matches: 11. This CDR3 contains 17 residues.

The V and J genes are TRBV4-1 and TRBJ2-1; D may match TRBD1 or TRBD2 (7 bases each). CDR3 size: 17 residues. With 4 bases removed from V and 0 bases from J, the gap between germline ends came to 16 bases. Germline CDR1 reads MGHRA; CDR2 reads YSYEKL. The CDR3 nucleotides are TGCGCCAGCAGCCCCCAGGGGGGGGGGCGCTCCTACAATGAGCAGTTCTTC. Residues: CASSPQGGGRSYNEQFF.

About this clonotype: The junction differs from germline at one of its ends, possibly a read error. The V and J genes are TRBV20-1 and TRBJ2-1; unclear D gene. Germline V gives CDR1 DFQATT, CDR2 SNEGSKA (reference sequence). There are 18 residues in the CDR3. CDR3 DNA: TGCAGTGCTAGAGATATATCCAAATCATTAAGCTCCTACAATGAGCGGTTCTTC. As protein: CSARDISKSLSSYNERFF.

This clonotype was seen a handful of times. CDR3 region: CASSQGFYEKLFF. The CDR3 nucleotides are TGTGCCAGCAGCCAGGGGTTCTATGAAAAACTGTTTTTT. V gene TRBV3-1 combines with J gene TRBJ1-4; D is undetermined. Trimming shortened V by 3 bases and J by 6 bases, and 8 bases separated the two germline ends. CDR3 length equals 13 residues. Germline assignment: CDR1 LGHDT and CDR2 YNNKEL (reference sequence).

This clonotype appeared many times. This chain connects TRBV5-1 to TRBJ2-5, with 7 bases aligning to TRBD2. The germline CDR1 and CDR2 sequences are SGHRS and YFSETQ. Germline trimming cut 0 bases from V and 3 bases from J; bases unmatched to any gene: 2. The CDR3 length is 14 residues. CDR3 loop: CASSLGTSEETQYF. Written as DNA, the CDR3 is TGCGCCAGCAGCTTGGGGACTAGTGAAGAGACCCAGTACTTC.

This clonotype was found many times. The chain is built from TRBV5-1 and TRBJ2-3; D is ambiguous. Trimming removed 4 bases from V and 0 bases from J, with 6 bases in between. CDR1 SGHRS and CDR2 YFSETQ come from the germline V gene. There are 13 residues in the CDR3. Here the CDR3 reads CASSVTSTDTQYF. The CDR3 DNA follows: TGCGCCAGCAGCGTGACTAGCACAGATACGCAGTATTTT.

This clonotype was seen more than once but under ten times. The rearrangement joins TRBV4-1 to TRBJ1-5; possible D gene TRBD1, 6 bases. V dropped 2 bases and J dropped 6 bases, with 11 bases sitting between them. Germline V gene sequence: CDR1 MGHRA, CDR2 YSYEKL. This CDR3 comprises 14 residues. This chain's CDR3 is CASSQTGMGQPQHF. CDR3 nucleotides: TGCGCCAGCAGCCAAACAGGGATGGGTCAGCCCCAGCATTTT.

At least ten counts were recorded for this clonotype. The chain couples TRBV7-6 to TRBJ2-5; 13 bases match TRBD2. The V segment lost 5 bases and the J segment 4 bases; nucleotides outside the gene matches: 7. The CDR3 consists of 16 residues. Germline values: CDR1 SGHVS, CDR2 FNYEAQ. The CDR3 sequence is CASSLTSGGARETQYF. CDR3 in DNA: TGTGCCAGCAGCCTAACTAGCGGGGGGGCCCGAGAGACCCAGTACTTC.

Of note for this clonotype: A much bigger clone sits one base away, suggesting this may be a read error. The chain recombines TRBV24-1 with TRBJ2-2; D is perhaps TRBD1 (6 bases). The CDR3 totals 16 residues. The ends were cut back, 2 bases at V and 0 bases at J, with 9 bases in the middle. The germline V gene encodes CDR1 KGHDR and CDR2 SFDVKD. The DNA of the CDR3 is TGTGCCACCAGTGATTACCACAGGGCGAACACCGGGGAGCTGTTTTTT. Residues: CATSDYHRANTGELFF.

This clonotype was recorded at least ten times. The CDR3 DNA sequence: TGTGCCAGCAGCCACGACAGAACGAACACCGGGGAGCTGTTTTTT. Its translation is CASSHDRTNTGELFF. The V and J genes are TRBV7-9 and TRBJ2-2, with D maybe TRBD1 (5 bases). Germline values: CDR1 SEHNR, CDR2 FQNEAQ (reference sequence). The CDR3 is made up of 15 amino acids. Trimming pared 5 bases from V and 0 bases from J, leaving 10 bases between. The whole variable domain, filled in from reference TRBV7-9 and TRBJ2-2, reads DTGVSQNPRHKITKRGQNVTFRCDPISEHNRLYWYRQTLGQGPEFLTYFQNEAQLEKSRLLSDRFSAERPKGSFSTLEIQRTEQGDSAMYLCASSHDRTNTGELFFGEGSRLTVL.

The rearrangement links TRBV11-2 to TRBJ2-1, with D perhaps TRBD2 (6 bases). Germline values: CDR1 SGHAT, CDR2 FQNNGV. The V end was cut by 4 bases, the J end by 0 bases, with 16 bases between. The CDR3 has 17 residues. The CDR3: CASSSGGRLHSYNEQFF. As DNA, the CDR3 is TGTGCCAGCAGCTCCGGGGGACGCCTACACTCCTACAATGAGCAGTTCTTC. Looking up the rest from reference TRBV11-2 and TRBJ2-1 gives the full variable domain: EAGVAQSPRYKIIEKRQSVAFWCNPISGHATLYWYQQILGQGPKLLIQFQNNGVVDDSQLPKDRFSAERLKGVDSTLKIQPAKLEDSAVYLCASSSGGRLHSYNEQFFGPGTRLTVL.

As DNA, the CDR3 is TGCGCCAGCAGCCAAGATATTATAGGGGGCACAGATACGCAGTATTTT. Protein sequence: CASSQDIIGGTDTQYF. The chain combines TRBV4-3 with TRBJ2-3; D might be TRBD1 (5 bases). Trimming removed 0 bases at V and 1 base at J, with 11 bases between. The germline V gene encodes CDR1 LGHNA and CDR2 YSLEER. The CDR3 covers 16 residues.

As for this clonotype: Likely a read error: the CDR3 ends without its conserved phenylalanine or tryptophan. The genes are TRBV13 and TRBJ2-7; 7 bases line up with TRBD1. The CDR3 contains 14 residues. Germline CDR1 reads PRHDT; CDR2 reads FYEKMQ (reference sequence). The V segment lost 5 bases and the J segment 2 bases; nucleotides outside the gene matches: 6. The DNA for the CDR3 is TGTGCCAGCAGCGCCCGACAGGGTCCCTACGAGCAGTACTCC. Its translation is CASSARQGPYEQYS.

J is TRBJ2-3 and V is TRBV5-4; 10 positions agree with TRBD2. This CDR3 comprises 17 residues. Germline CDR1 is SGHNT and CDR2 is YYREEE (reference sequence). V lost 2 bases to trimming and J lost 4 bases; unmatched junction nucleotides: 10. In DNA form, the CDR3 reads TGTGCCAGCAGCTTTCTCGGAGCGGGAGGGAGCGCAGATACGCAGTATTTT. Protein: CASSFLGAGGSADTQYF. The full variable domain, rest sourced from reference TRBV5-4 and TRBJ2-3, is ETGVTQSPTHLIKTRGQQVTLRCSSQSGHNTVSWYQQALGQGPQFIFQYYREEENGRGNFPPRFSGLQFPNYSSELNVNALELDDSALYLCASSFLGAGGSADTQYFGPGTRLTVL.

This clonotype showed up just once. A much larger clone lies one base from this, so it may be a read error. This chain connects TRBV27 to TRBJ2-3, with 8 bases fitting TRBD2. This CDR3 has 14 residues. Germline values: CDR1 MNHEY, CDR2 SMNVEV (reference sequence). CDR3 bases: TGTGCCGGCAGCCCTAGCGGGCTCTATGATACGCAGTATTTT. This gives the protein CAGSPSGLYDTQYF.

This clonotype has more than one count but fewer than ten. V usage is TRBV9 and J usage is TRBJ2-7, with 8 positions matching TRBD1. Trimming took 3 bases from V and 3 from J; bases not matched to a gene: 5. Germline loops: CDR1 SGDLS, CDR2 YYNGEE. The CDR3 is made up of 14 amino acids. Written as DNA, the CDR3 is TGTGCCAGCAGCGCGACTGACAGGGGCTACGAGCAGTACTTC. Translated, it gives CASSATDRGYEQYF.

This clonotype was seen repeatedly, ten times or more. The chain joins TRBV5-5 to TRBJ1-1; D unresolved. CDR3 length: 12 amino acids. Germline V lookup: CDR1 SGHKS, CDR2 YYEKEE (reference sequence). Trimming took off 0 bases at V and 4 bases at J, with 4 bases between the two ends. The CDR3 DNA is TGTGCCAGCAGCTTGGAAGTCACTGAAGCTTTCTTT. This translates into CASSLEVTEAFF.